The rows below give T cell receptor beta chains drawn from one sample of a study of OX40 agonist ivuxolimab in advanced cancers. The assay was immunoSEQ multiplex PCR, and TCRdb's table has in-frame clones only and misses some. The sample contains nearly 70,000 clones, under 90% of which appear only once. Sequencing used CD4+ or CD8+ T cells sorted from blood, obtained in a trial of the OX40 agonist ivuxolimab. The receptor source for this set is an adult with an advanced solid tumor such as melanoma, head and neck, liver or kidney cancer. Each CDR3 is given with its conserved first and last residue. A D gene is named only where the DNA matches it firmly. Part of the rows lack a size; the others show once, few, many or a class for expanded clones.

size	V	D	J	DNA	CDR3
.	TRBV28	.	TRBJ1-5	TGTGCCAGCAGTTTCCTTGGGGCTGTGGGACAGCCCCAGCATTTT	CASSFLGAVGQPQHF
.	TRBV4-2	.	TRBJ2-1	TGTGCCAGCAGCCAAGAAAACTTCTACAATGAGCAGTTCTTC	CASSQENFYNEQFF
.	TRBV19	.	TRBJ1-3	TGTGCCAGTAGTCTTACTGGGCAGGGGTTATACTCTGGAAACACCATATATTTT	CASSLTGQGLYSGNTIYF
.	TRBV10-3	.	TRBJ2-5	TGTGCCATCAGCGGGGACGGACTCGGGGAGACCCAGTACTTC	CAISGDGLGETQYF
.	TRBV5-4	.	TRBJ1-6	TGTGCCAGCAGCATCGGACAGTATAATTCACCCCTCCACTTT	CASSIGQYNSPLHF
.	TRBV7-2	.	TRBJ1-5	TGTGCCAGCAGCTTAGATGGAGGATCCCAGCCCCAGCATTTT	CASSLDGGSQPQHF
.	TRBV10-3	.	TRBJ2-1	TGTGCCATCAGGAGGGACACGAGCTCCTACAATGAGCAGTTCTTC	CAIRRDTSSYNEQFF
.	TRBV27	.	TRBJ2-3	TGTGCCAGCAGTTCCGGGTGGGCCGGCACAGATACGCAGTATTTT	CASSSGWAGTDTQYF
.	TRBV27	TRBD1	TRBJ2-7	TGTGCCAGCAGTTCCCGACAGGGGTCATACGAGCAGTACTTC	CASSSRQGSYEQYF
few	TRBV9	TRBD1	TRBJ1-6	TGTGCCAGCAGCGTAGAAGGGACAGGGAATTCACCCCTCCACTTT	CASSVEGTGNSPLHF
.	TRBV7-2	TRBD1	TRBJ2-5	TGTGCCAGCAGCTCAGGGGGCAGGGGCCAAGAGACCCAGTACTTC	CASSSGGRGQETQYF
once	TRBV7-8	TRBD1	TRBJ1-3	TGTGCCAGCAGCTCTCAGGGGGCGGTCGGAAACACCATATATTTT	CASSSQGAVGNTIYF
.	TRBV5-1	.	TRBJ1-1	TGCGCCAGCAGCTTGACAGGGCAGAACACTGAAGCTTTCTTT	CASSLTGQNTEAFF
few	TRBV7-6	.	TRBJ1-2	TGTGCCAGCAGCGCCCTGGGGCCGGCTAATGGCTACACCTTC	CASSALGPANGYTF
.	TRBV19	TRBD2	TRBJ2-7	TGTGCCAGTAGTATGGGGGGGAGCTCCTACGAGCAGTACTTC	CASSMGGSSYEQYF